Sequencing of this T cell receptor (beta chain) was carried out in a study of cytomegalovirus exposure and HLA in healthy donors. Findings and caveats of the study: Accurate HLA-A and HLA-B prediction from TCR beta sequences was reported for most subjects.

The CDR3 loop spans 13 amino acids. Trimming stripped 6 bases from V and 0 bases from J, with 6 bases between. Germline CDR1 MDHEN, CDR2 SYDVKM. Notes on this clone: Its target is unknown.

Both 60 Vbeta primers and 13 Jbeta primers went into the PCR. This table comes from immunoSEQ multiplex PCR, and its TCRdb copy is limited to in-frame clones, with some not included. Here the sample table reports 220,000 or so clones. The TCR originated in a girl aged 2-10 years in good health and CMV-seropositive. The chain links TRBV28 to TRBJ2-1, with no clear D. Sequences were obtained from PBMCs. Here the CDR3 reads CASRQSSYNEQFF. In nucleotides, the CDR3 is TGTGCCAGCAGACAGAGCTCCTACAATGAGCAGTTCTTC.